Following are 30 T cell receptor beta chains from one sample sequenced in a study of shared clonotypes between healthy human individuals. The naive CD8 population came from CD45RO-negative cells selected for CCR7, without terminally differentiated effector memory CD45RA+ cells. Sequenced by immunoSEQ multiplex PCR; TCRdb stores in-frame clones only, minus some. Of some 2,000,000 clones listed, just under 95% were seen once; the top ten hold about 1.1%. Material: naive CD8+ T cells sorted from blood. Receptors were obtained from a man between 18 and 35 years old in good health.

The chain recombines TRBV7-2 with TRBJ2-7, with D unresolved. The CDR3 is 14 residues long. Germline values: CDR1 SGHTA, CDR2 FQGNSA. Trimming left V 5 bases short and J 3 bases short, with 14 bases between. The CDR3 sequence is CASSEPGRRYEQYF. The CDR3 bases are TGTGCCAGCAGCGAACCGGGCAGGCGCTACGAGCAGTACTTC.

The rearrangement uses TRBV27 and TRBJ1-2; no definite D call. CDR3 length: 14 residues. The ends were cut back, 6 bases at V and 5 bases at J, with 16 bases in the middle. Looked up from germline, CDR1 is MNHEY and CDR2 is SMNVEV (reference sequence). The CDR3 sequence: CASSPYPGIYGYTF. The CDR3 coding sequence is TGTGCCAGCAGCCCTTATCCCGGGATTTATGGCTACACCTTC.

This clone was recorded once. The rearrangement joins TRBV5-5 to TRBJ1-1; D is undetermined. Trimming pared 2 bases from V and 0 bases from J, leaving 8 bases between. The CDR3 has 14 residues. Germline CDR1 reads SGHKS; CDR2 reads YYEKEE (reference sequence). The DNA of the CDR3 is TGTGCCAGCAGCTTCGGGCCGATGAACACTGAAGCTTTCTTT. Its translation is CASSFGPMNTEAFF.

V and J are TRBV5-6 and TRBJ1-2; D uncertain. Trimming removed 3 bases from V and 2 bases from J, with 17 bases in between. The CDR3 runs to 16 residues. CDR1 and CDR2 (germline): SGHDT, YYEEEE. DNA of the CDR3: TGTGCCAGCAGCTCGATTTATGCAGGCCGAAACTATGGCTACACCTTC. Its translation is CASSSIYAGRNYGYTF.

This chain joins TRBV27 and TRBJ2-5, with 12 bases identical to TRBD2. The germline V gene has CDR1 MNHEY and CDR2 SMNVEV (reference sequence). With V trimmed by 5 bases and J by 5 bases, 15 bases remained unmatched. There are 18 residues in the CDR3. The CDR3 reads CASSPVRASGGAWETQYF. CDR3 nucleotides: TGTGCCAGCAGTCCCGTCCGGGCTAGCGGGGGGGCGTGGGAGACCCAGTACTTC.

The chain uses TRBV11-1 and TRBJ2-1; TRBD2 agrees at 14 bases. The junction had 6 bases not matched to a gene; V was cut back by 6 bases and J by 8 bases. This CDR3 is built from 15 residues. Looked up from germline, CDR1 is SGHAT and CDR2 is FQDESV (reference sequence). CDR3 DNA sequence: TGTGCCAGCAGTCCGACTAGCGGGGGGGACGATGAGCAGTTCTTC. Its translation: CASSPTSGGDDEQFF.

To note about this clone: This specimen includes other DNA sequences encoding the same CDR3. This chain links TRBV7-9 with TRBJ2-7, with a possible D match to TRBD1 (6 bases). There are 13 residues in the CDR3. Germline CDR1 is SEHNR and CDR2 is FQNEAQ (reference sequence). V dropped 6 bases and J dropped 1 base, with 10 bases sitting between them. DNA for the CDR3: TGTGCCAGCAGTCCGGGACATTCCTACGAGCAGTACTTC. It is translated as CASSPGHSYEQYF.

CDR3 in amino acids: CAWSSGGAYEQYF. The CDR3, as DNA: TGTGCCTGGAGTAGCGGGGGCGCCTACGAGCAGTACTTC. The chain recombines TRBV30 with TRBJ2-7, with TRBD2 identical over 8 bases. The junction had 2 bases not matched to a gene; V was cut back by 2 bases and J by 2 bases. CDR3 length: 13 residues. The germline V gene has CDR1 GTSNPN and CDR2 SVGIG (reference sequence).

The gene calls are TRBV2 and TRBJ1-2; no firm D call. Per germline, CDR1 SNHLY and CDR2 FYNNEI. V lost 2 bases and J 6 bases, leaving 13 bases between the germline ends. The CDR3 contains 14 residues. The CDR3 here is CASSEYSGGDGYTF. In DNA form, the CDR3 reads TGTGCCAGCAGTGAATATAGTGGCGGCGATGGCTACACCTTC.

This clone was seen once. The chain combines TRBV18 with TRBJ2-3; 8 bases align to TRBD2. V lost 5 bases, J lost 0 bases, and 16 bases stayed unmatched. CDR1 and CDR2 from the germline V gene are KGHSH and LQKENI. This CDR3 comprises 19 residues. The CDR3 bases are TGTGCCAGCTCATCTCGGGAAGCGGGAGCGTTCTTTAGCACAGATACGCAGTATTTT. Its protein product is CASSSREAGAFFSTDTQYF.

This sequence joins TRBV2 and TRBJ1-1; D not certain. Germline CDR1 reads SNHLY; CDR2 reads FYNNEI. The CDR3 spans 15 residues. Trimming left V 9 bases short and J 0 bases short, with 17 bases between. The CDR3 reads CASTLTAALNTEAFF. CDR3 nucleotide sequence: TGTGCCAGTACCCTGACGGCGGCCCTGAACACTGAAGCTTTCTTT.

V gene TRBV10-3 combines with J gene TRBJ2-2; D remains unclear. V dropped 0 bases and J dropped 6 bases, with 5 bases sitting between them. This CDR3 is 13 amino acids long. Germline V gene sequence: CDR1 ENHRY, CDR2 SYGVKD. The CDR3 is CAISESVPGELFF. The CDR3 nucleotides read TGTGCCATCAGTGAGTCCGTTCCCGGGGAGCTGTTTTTT.

The chain carries TRBV25-1 and TRBJ2-2, with 8 bases that match TRBD2. CDR3 size: 16 residues. Germline trimming cut 4 bases from V and 7 bases from J; bases unmatched to any gene: 11. From germline, CDR1 is MGHDK and CDR2 SYGVNS. CDR3 residues: CASSGKAGAVVGELFF. The CDR3 DNA reads as TGTGCCAGCAGTGGGAAAGCGGGAGCGGTAGTCGGGGAGCTGTTTTTT.

The chain couples TRBV6-1 to TRBJ1-1; D is perhaps TRBD1 (6 bases). The CDR3 runs to 16 residues. Trimming removed 3 bases at V and 11 bases at J, with 25 bases between. Germline V gene lookup returns CDR1 MNHNS and CDR2 SASEGT. The CDR3 DNA reads as TGTGCCAGCAGTGAGACCTTTCAGGGGTACTCTTTAGGGGCTTTCTTT. The encoded protein is CASSETFQGYSLGAFF.

The CDR3 spells CASSLDPLGEAFF. As DNA, the CDR3 is TGTGCCAGCAGCTTAGATCCTTTGGGGGAAGCTTTCTTT. J is TRBJ1-1 and V is TRBV11-2; no clear D. The V gene's germline CDR1 is SGHAT and CDR2 FQNNGV. V lost 0 bases and J 8 bases, leaving 10 bases between the germline ends. This CDR3 is built from 13 residues.

About this clone: Other DNA sequences in the same sample also yield this CDR3. This chain links TRBV30 with TRBJ2-7, with TRBD1 matching over 7 bases. V lost 0 bases and J lost 5; bases outside the gene matches: 1. Germline-derived CDR1 and CDR2 are GTSNPN and SVGIG (reference sequence). This CDR3 comprises 12 residues. DNA for the CDR3: TGTGCCTGGAGTGTAGGGGGCAACGAGCAGTACTTC. Its protein product is CAWSVGGNEQYF. Full variable domain (remainder filled in from reference TRBV30 and TRBJ2-7): SQTIHQWPATLVQPVGSPLSLECTVEGTSNPNLYWYRQAAGRGLQLLFYSVGIGQISSEVPQNLSASRPQDRQFILSSKKLLLSDSGFYLCAWSVGGNEQYFGPGTRLTVT.

V and J are TRBV7-9 and TRBJ1-1; the match to TRBD1 covers 9 bases. Germline V CDR1 and CDR2: SEHNR, FQNEAQ (reference sequence). V lost 4 bases to trimming and J lost 3 bases; unmatched junction nucleotides: 3. CDR3 length equals 14 residues. CDR3 loop: CASSSGQGYTEAFF. The CDR3 nucleotides read TGTGCCAGCAGCTCGGGACAGGGTTACACTGAAGCTTTCTTT. Filled out from reference TRBV7-9 and TRBJ1-1, the complete variable domain reads DTGVSQNPRHKITKRGQNVTFRCDPISEHNRLYWYRQTLGQGPEFLTYFQNEAQLEKSRLLSDRFSAERPKGSFSTLEIQRTEQGDSAMYLCASSSGQGYTEAFFGQGTRLTVV.

This chain uses TRBV10-3 with TRBJ2-3; D possibly corresponds to TRBD2 (6 bases). CDR1 is ENHRY and CDR2 is SYGVKD in the germline V gene. The CDR3 loop spans 14 amino acids. V was cut by 2 bases and J by 4 bases, with 10 bases left in between. The CDR3 nucleotides are TGTGCCATCAGTGAGGCGGGAAGGTCAGATACGCAGTATTTT. Its translation: CAISEAGRSDTQYF.

The chain has TRBV6-1 and TRBJ1-2; perhaps TRBD1 as D (5 bases). CDR1 and CDR2 from the germline V gene are MNHNS and SASEGT. V was clipped by 5 bases and J by 3 bases, with 16 bases between them. The CDR3 contains 15 residues. The CDR3 reads CASSPLVEGYYGYTF. The CDR3 nucleotides are TGTGCCAGCAGTCCCCTTGTGGAGGGGTACTATGGCTACACCTTC.

The chain links TRBV2 to TRBJ1-6; TRBD1 aligns across 10 bases. The length of the CDR3 is 15 residues. Germline V lookup: CDR1 SNHLY, CDR2 FYNNEI. The V and J ends lost 8 bases and 8 bases, in that order; junction bases with no gene match: 9. The DNA for the CDR3 is TGTGCCAGCTATTACTGGACAGGGGGGGATTCACCCCTCCACTTT. Translating it yields CASYYWTGGDSPLHF.

The chain carries TRBV9 and TRBJ2-1; D may be TRBD2 (6 bases). Trimming left V 1 base short and J 1 base short, with 12 bases between. The CDR3 totals 16 residues. Germline-derived CDR1 and CDR2 are SGDLS and YYNGEE. CDR3 sequence: CASSVRYAGSYNEQFF. CDR3 nucleotides: TGTGCCAGCAGCGTACGCTATGCGGGGTCCTACAATGAGCAGTTCTTC. The full variable domain, in which reference TRBV9 and TRBJ2-1 provide the parts outside the CDR3, is DSGVTQTPKHLITATGQRVTLRCSPRSGDLSVYWYQQSLDQGLQFLIQYYNGEERAKGNILERFSAQQFPDLHSELNLSSLELGDSALYFCASSVRYAGSYNEQFFGPGTRLTVL.

The DNA of the CDR3 is TGTGCCAGCAGCTTGGACCAGAACACCGGGGAGCTGTTTTTT. The encoded protein is CASSLDQNTGELFF. The V and J genes are TRBV5-6 and TRBJ2-2, with no clear D. The germline CDR1 and CDR2 sequences are SGHDT and YYEEEE. Trimming cost V 0 bases and J 1 base, with 4 bases left between them. This CDR3 is 14 amino acids long.

The rearrangement joins TRBV7-2 to TRBJ2-7; TRBD2 is a possible D gene (5 bases). Germline CDR1 SGHTA, CDR2 FQGNSA. CDR3 size: 14 residues. V lost 5 bases to trimming and J lost 0 bases, with 11 bases between them. CDR3 sequence (DNA): TGTGCCAGCAGCATCATAACTAGCTCCTACGAGCAGTACTTC. Its translation: CASSIITSSYEQYF.

The chain links TRBV27 to TRBJ2-1, with 7 bases matching TRBD1. The CDR3 is 16 residues long. V lost 6 bases and J lost 2; bases outside the gene matches: 10. Germline lookup yields CDR1 MNHEY and CDR2 SMNVEV (reference sequence). This chain's CDR3 is CASRERDSRAYNEQFF. The CDR3 coding sequence is TGTGCCAGCAGGGAACGGGACAGCCGAGCCTACAATGAGCAGTTCTTC.

The V call is TRBV30, the J call TRBJ1-1; TRBD1 might be the D (6 bases). CDR1 and CDR2 (germline): GTSNPN, SVGIG (reference sequence). The CDR3 is 14 amino acids. V was shortened by 0 bases and J by 3 bases, with 11 bases between the two germline ends. In DNA form, the CDR3 reads TGTGCCTGGAGTGTAGGGGGGATCGACACTGAAGCTTTCTTT. It translates to CAWSVGGIDTEAFF.

This clone was counted once. V and J are TRBV7-9 and TRBJ2-5; 13 bases align to TRBD2. The CDR3 has 17 residues. Unmatched junction bases numbered 7, after V lost 1 base and J lost 5 bases. Germline CDR1 reads SEHNR; CDR2 reads FQNEAQ (reference sequence). This CDR3 reads CASSLVTGLAGVETQYF. The CDR3 region has the DNA TGTGCCAGCAGCTTAGTTACCGGACTAGCGGGGGTGGAGACCCAGTACTTC.

This chain joins TRBV27 and TRBJ2-7; TRBD2 matches 11 bases. Germline V gene data show CDR1 as MNHEY and CDR2 as SMNVEV (reference sequence). V was clipped by 5 bases and J by 6 bases; unmatched bases: 12. The CDR3 contains 16 residues. The CDR3 region is CASSLMTSGNRSEQYF. Written as DNA, the CDR3 is TGTGCCAGCAGTCTTATGACTAGCGGGAATCGGTCCGAGCAGTACTTC.

The rearrangement links TRBV4-1 to TRBJ1-2; maybe TRBD1 (6 bases). CDR1 is MGHRA and CDR2 is YSYEKL in the germline V gene. The V and J ends lost 4 bases and 3 bases respectively, with 15 bases between them. The CDR3 totals 15 residues. The CDR3 spells CASSLGSGADYGYTF. DNA of the CDR3: TGCGCCAGCAGCCTCGGGTCGGGGGCGGACTATGGCTACACCTTC.

The chain joins TRBV19 to TRBJ2-7; TRBD1 is a possible D gene (6 bases). CDR3 length equals 15 residues. V was cut by 2 bases and J by 3 bases, with 14 bases left in between. CDR1 and CDR2 from the germline V gene are LNHDA and SQIVND (reference sequence). The CDR3 bases are TGTGCCAGTAGTATAACGACAGGATTGGGCTACGAGCAGTACTTC. Translated, it gives CASSITTGLGYEQYF.

This clone was detected only once. This rearrangement joins TRBV4-1 to TRBJ1-2, with D unresolved. The germline V gene has CDR1 MGHRA and CDR2 YSYEKL. V was cut by 3 bases and J by 4 bases, with 18 bases left in between. This CDR3 has 16 residues. The CDR3 DNA reads as TGCGCCAGCAGCCACTCGGGCTATTCTCACTTCTATGGCTACACCTTC. Its protein product is CASSHSGYSHFYGYTF.